Detailed here is one TCR beta chain. Its antigen is unknown. Within one base of it there is no much larger clone, and no base qualities were kept. This entry comes from a study of beta chain features in type 1 diabetes (dated by TCRdb to between 2017 and 2018). In the study overall: No differences in mean age, gender distribution, total cell number or subset yield were found between patients and healthy donors. In the study, TCRB repertoires of sorted circulating CD4+ T cell subsets from recently diagnosed type 1 diabetes patients were compared with those of matched healthy donors. Across all samples, some 99 million sorted cells were examined, and cell number per subset correlated strongly with RNA yield. Whereas all 28 donors provided naive and central memory subsets, regulatory and stem cell-like memory subsets were isolated from just 8 patients and about 8 healthy donors.

Each donor gave one peripheral blood draw, roughly 0.12 L on average, collected into heparinised tubes. Using a panel that included CD45RO, CCR7, CD25, CD127, CD95 and CD27, naive, central memory, regulatory and stem cell-like memory CD4+ T cells were sorted on a BD FACSAria II. All sorted populations exceeded 98% purity. PBMCs were separated immediately by Lymphoprep density gradient centrifugation and were stained directly, without being cultured. Samples were stained and sorted in pairs, with one healthy donor and one patient per experiment, so that batch effects were minimized. The study at large found these results: Fewer insertions and more nucleotide deletions at VDJ recombination sites were observed in patients with type 1 diabetes, implying thymic rearrangement abnormalities. A moderate but significant shortening of TCRB CDR3 length was observed in type 1 diabetes patients in all four CD4+ subsets. The naive, central memory and regulatory TCRB repertoires appeared to resemble one another more closely among patients than among healthy donors. Because cDNA was sequenced instead of genomic DNA, activated cells with high expression could be over-represented, although the groups did not differ in activation or CD3 levels. Only small numbers of individuals were included in the HLA sub-analyses, which left unresolved whether HLA type had any influence on TCRB rearrangement. Shorter templates might have been favored by PCR, but patient and control samples were amplified and corrected together, so both groups would have been affected equally by any skew.

The entire isolated RNA was reverse transcribed using the High Capacity cDNA Reverse Transcription Kit, and thus expressed TCRB transcripts were sequenced. Deep immunoSEQ sequencing was applied to naive, central memory and regulatory T cell samples, giving an average of around 3.4 million total reads per sample. Sorted cells were lysed in RLT buffer and RNA was extracted with DNase-treated RNeasy Micro or Mini kits, depending on cell number. To prevent cross-contamination, every cell subset was processed on its own, while patient and healthy donor samples were processed together. TCRB sequences were amplified from cDNA with the immunoSEQ multiplex PCR, producing 87-bp fragments spanning the CDR3 region. Sequencing of the amplicons was performed on the Illumina HiSeq platform. Per the source publication's procedure: Synthetic template baselines were used to correct PCR bias computationally, reads within Hamming distance 2 were collapsed together, and singletons that could not be merged were discarded. Reads were aligned to IMGT to assign V, D and J genes, CDR3 length, and insertions or deletions at six rearrangement sites. Within each subset, clonotype counts were normalized to sorted cell number, and only after that were true diversity and Gini coefficients computed with the tcR R package. The overlap coefficient, calculated on TCRB nucleotide sequences, was used to measure repertoire sharing. Out-of-frame TCRB sequences from naive cells were analyzed as a proxy for the pre-selection repertoire. This is the immuneACCESS table as TCRdb keeps it, with only in-frame sequences that have V and J called. A part of the clones is gone; compared with another copy, unresolved V genes explain less than half, and the rest is unexplained. That table furnishes V, J and clone size, whereas the DNA furnished D and trimming. This sample holds under 400,000 clones; roughly a fifth were observed only once. Jointly, the top ten make up roughly 0.045% of the sample.

Measured from the cysteine to the phenylalanine, the CDR3 is 13 residues long. The kept DNA is CDR3 alone, 39 bases in frame from the first base. The germline V gene yields SNHLY for CDR1 and FYNNEI for CDR2. V is shortened by 4 bases, J by 6 bases, and the region joining them spans 10 bases. This clonotype was obtained from a woman aged 18-30 years in good health. Sequencing was done on a sample of naive CD4+ T cells from blood. The cell subset or site label, read with the paper, signifies: true naive CD4+ T cells. The rearranged segments are TRBV2 and TRBJ1-5, with the D segment identity uncertain. CDR3 region: CASSVEQSQPQHF. The DNA sequence is TGTGCCAGCAGTGTAGAACAGTCTCAGCCCCAGCATTTT.